The next 3 T cell receptor beta chains were all read from a single sample in a study of blood T cell repertoires in COVID-19. The table came from immunoSEQ multiplex PCR; TCRdb's copy has only in-frame clones and leaves some out. The data show 250,000 or so clones, 80% to 90% seen once. The sequencing input was peripheral blood. These TCRs come from a man older than 75 with acute or convalescent COVID-19.

The chain couples TRBV2 to TRBJ1-2; D not certain. Germline V gene lookup returns CDR1 SNHLY and CDR2 FYNNEI. The CDR3 totals 13 residues. V was trimmed by 4 bases and J by 8 bases, leaving 14 bases between them. As DNA, the CDR3 is TGTGCCAGCAGTGGCGGACTGGCTAGGGGCTACACCTTC. This gives the protein CASSGGLARGYTF.

This chain connects TRBV9 to TRBJ1-4; 8 bases fit TRBD1. With 4 bases clipped from V and 7 bases from J, the junction kept 12 bases outside the gene matches. The CDR3 is 16 amino acids. Germline V CDR1 and CDR2: SGDLS, YYNGEE. CDR3 nucleotides: TGTGCCAGCAGCCCTCGAGGACAGGGAAGTGGTGAAAAACTGTTTTTT. It codes for CASSPRGQGSGEKLFF.

The genes are TRBV7-2 and TRBJ2-1, with a weak D call TRBD2 (6 bases). This CDR3 contains 15 residues. Germline loops: CDR1 SGHTA, CDR2 FQGNSA. Trimming left V 0 bases short and J 6 bases short, with 12 bases between. The CDR3 spells CASSLAQVAANEQFF. The CDR3 DNA is TGTGCCAGCAGCTTAGCGCAGGTAGCGGCCAATGAGCAGTTCTTC.